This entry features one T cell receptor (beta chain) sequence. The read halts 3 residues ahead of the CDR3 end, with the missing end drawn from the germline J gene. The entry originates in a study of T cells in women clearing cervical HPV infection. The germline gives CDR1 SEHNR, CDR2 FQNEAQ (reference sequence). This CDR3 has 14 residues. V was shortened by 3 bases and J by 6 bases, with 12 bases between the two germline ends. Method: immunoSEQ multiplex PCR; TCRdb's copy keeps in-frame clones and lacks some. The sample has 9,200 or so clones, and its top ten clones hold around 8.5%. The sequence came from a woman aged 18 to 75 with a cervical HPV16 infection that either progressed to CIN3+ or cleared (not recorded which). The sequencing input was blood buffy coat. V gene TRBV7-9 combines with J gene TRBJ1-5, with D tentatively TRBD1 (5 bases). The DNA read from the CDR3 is TGTGCCAGCAGCTTCGGGGGAGTCGGTCAGCCC. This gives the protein CASSFGGVGQP. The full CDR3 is CASSFGGVGQPQHF.